This TCR beta chain is from a study of blood T cell repertoires in COVID-19. Looking at the study overall: The analysed material was cDNA or gDNA that came from T cells, B-cell-depleted T cells, or PBMCs.

CDR3 size: 17 residues. In germline, CDR1 is SGHTA, CDR2 FQGNSA. Between the trimmed V and J ends, which lost 5 bases and 0 bases, there was a span of 18 bases. Study processing details: Reference gene primer amplification gave estimated nucleated cell counts. Assay used: immunoSEQ multiplex PCR; TCRdb lists only in-frame clones, some missing. V, J and clone size reflect that table, while D and trimming were determined from the DNA. The sample shows over 150,000 clones, 70% to 85% of them seen only once. The specimen sequenced was peripheral blood. The genes are TRBV7-2 and TRBJ2-3, with TRBD1 as a possible D gene (6 bases). The receptor was derived from a human donor in a cohort sampled during active COVID-19. The CDR3 loop is CASSPQGSYSSTDTQYF. CDR3 in DNA: TGTGCCAGCAGCCCCCAGGGGAGTTATTCTAGCACAGATACGCAGTATTTT.